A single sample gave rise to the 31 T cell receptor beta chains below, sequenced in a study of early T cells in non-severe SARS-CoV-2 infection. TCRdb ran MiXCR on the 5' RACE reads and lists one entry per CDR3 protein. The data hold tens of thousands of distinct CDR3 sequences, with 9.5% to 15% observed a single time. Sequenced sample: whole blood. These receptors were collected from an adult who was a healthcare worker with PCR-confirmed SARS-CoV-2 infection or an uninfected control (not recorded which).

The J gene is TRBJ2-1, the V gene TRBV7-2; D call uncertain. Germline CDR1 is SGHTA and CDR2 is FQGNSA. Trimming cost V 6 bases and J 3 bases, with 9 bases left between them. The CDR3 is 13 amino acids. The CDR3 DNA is TGTGCCAGCAGGGGTGGATTCTACAATGAGCAGTTCTTC. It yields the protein CASRGGFYNEQFF. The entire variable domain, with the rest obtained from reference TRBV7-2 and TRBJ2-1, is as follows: GAGVSQSPSNKVTEKGKDVELRCDPISGHTALYWYRQSLGQGLEFLIYFQGNSAPDKSGLPSDRFSAERTGGSVSTLTIQRTQQEDSAVYLCASRGGFYNEQFFGPGTRLTVL.

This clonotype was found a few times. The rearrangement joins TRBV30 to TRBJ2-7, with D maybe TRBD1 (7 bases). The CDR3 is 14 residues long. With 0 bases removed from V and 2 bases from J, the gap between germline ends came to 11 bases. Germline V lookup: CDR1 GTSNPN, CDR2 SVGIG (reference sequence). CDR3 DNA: TGTGCCTGGAGTGTTGGCAGGGGGGCCTACGAGCAGTACTTC. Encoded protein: CAWSVGRGAYEQYF.

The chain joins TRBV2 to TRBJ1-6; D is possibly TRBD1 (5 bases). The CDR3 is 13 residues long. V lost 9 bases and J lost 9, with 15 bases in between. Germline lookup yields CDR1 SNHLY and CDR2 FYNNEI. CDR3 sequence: CARAGTRGSPLHF. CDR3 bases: TGTGCCAGAGCCGGGACCCGGGGTTCACCCCTCCACTTT.

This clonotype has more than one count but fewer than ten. Here the CDR3 reads CASSTDRGYEQYF. CDR3 nucleotides: TGTGCCAGCAGCACGGACCGCGGATACGAGCAGTACTTC. The chain recombines TRBV7-2 with TRBJ2-7, with unresolved D. CDR1 and CDR2 (germline): SGHTA, FQGNSA. Trimming removed 5 bases from V and 4 bases from J, with 12 bases in between. The CDR3 consists of 13 residues.

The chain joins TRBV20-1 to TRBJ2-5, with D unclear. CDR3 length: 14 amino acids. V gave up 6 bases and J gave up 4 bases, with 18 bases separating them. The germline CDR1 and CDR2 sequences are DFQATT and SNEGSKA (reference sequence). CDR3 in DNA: TGCAGTGCCCCCCCGACTCCGGGCGCAGAGACCCAGTACTTC. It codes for CSAPPTPGAETQYF.

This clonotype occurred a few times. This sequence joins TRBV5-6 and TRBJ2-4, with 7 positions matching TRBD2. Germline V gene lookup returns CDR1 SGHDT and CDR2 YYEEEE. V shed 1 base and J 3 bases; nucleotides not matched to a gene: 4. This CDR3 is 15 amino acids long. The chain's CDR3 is CASSLLLADKNIQYF. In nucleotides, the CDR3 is TGTGCCAGCAGCTTGCTCCTAGCGGACAAAAACATTCAGTACTTC.

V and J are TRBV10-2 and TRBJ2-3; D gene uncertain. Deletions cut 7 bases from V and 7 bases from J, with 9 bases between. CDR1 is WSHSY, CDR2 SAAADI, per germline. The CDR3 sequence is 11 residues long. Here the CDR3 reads CASTGLNTQYF. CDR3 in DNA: TGCGCCAGCACCGGATTAAATACGCAGTATTTT.

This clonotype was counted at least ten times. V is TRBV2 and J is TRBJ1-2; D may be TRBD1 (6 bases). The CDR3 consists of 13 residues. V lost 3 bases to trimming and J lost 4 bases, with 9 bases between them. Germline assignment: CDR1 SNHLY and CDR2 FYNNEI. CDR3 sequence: CASSEGRGYGYTF. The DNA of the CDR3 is TGTGCCAGCAGTGAGGGCAGGGGCTATGGCTACACCTTC.

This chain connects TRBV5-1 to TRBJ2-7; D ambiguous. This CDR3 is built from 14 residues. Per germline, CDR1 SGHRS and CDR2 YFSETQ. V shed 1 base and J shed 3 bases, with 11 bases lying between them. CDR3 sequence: CASSLSPDIYEQYF. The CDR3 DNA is TGCGCCAGCAGCTTGAGCCCAGATATCTACGAGCAGTACTTC.

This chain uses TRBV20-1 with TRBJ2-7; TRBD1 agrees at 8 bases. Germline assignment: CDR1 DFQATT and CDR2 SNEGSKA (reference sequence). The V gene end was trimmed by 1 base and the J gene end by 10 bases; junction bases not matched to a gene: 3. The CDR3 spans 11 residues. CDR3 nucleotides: TGCAGTGCTAGAGTGGGACAGGATCAGTACTTC. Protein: CSARVGQDQYF.

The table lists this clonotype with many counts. CDR3 region: CASSLPRVQSPLHF. The CDR3 DNA reads as TGTGCCAGCAGCTTACCCCGGGTCCAATCGCCCCTCCACTTT. The chain joins TRBV5-6 to TRBJ1-6; no clear D. V lost 2 bases to trimming and J lost 13 bases, with 16 bases between them. Germline V gives CDR1 SGHDT, CDR2 YYEEEE. There are 14 residues in the CDR3.

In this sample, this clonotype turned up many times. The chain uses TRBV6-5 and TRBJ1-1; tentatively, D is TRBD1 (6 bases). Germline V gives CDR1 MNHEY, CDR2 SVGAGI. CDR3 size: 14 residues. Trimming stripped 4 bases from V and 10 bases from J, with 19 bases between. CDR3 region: CASSLTTGGGGAFF. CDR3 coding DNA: TGTGCCAGCAGTTTGACGACGGGGGGCGGTGGAGCTTTCTTT.

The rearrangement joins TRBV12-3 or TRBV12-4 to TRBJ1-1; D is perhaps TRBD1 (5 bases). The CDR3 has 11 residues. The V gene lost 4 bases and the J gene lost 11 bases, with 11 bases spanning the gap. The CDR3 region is CASSSGYSAFF. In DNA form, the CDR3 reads TGTGCCAGCAGTTCAGGGTACTCGGCTTTCTTT.

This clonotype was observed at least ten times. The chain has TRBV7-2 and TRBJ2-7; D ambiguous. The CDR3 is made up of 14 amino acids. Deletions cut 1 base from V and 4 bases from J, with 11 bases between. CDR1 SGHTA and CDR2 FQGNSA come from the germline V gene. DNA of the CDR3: TGTGCCAGCAGCTTAGTAGTCTCGGGTTACGAGCAGTACTTC. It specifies CASSLVVSGYEQYF. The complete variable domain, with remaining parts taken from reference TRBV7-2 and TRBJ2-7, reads GAGVSQSPSNKVTEKGKDVELRCDPISGHTALYWYRQSLGQGLEFLIYFQGNSAPDKSGLPSDRFSAERTGGSVSTLTIQRTQQEDSAVYLCASSLVVSGYEQYFGPGTRLTVT.

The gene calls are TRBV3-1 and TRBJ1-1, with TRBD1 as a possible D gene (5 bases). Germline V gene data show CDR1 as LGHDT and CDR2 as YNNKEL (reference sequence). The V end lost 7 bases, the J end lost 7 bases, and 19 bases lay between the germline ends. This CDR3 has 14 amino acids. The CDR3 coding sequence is TGTGCCAGCAACAACCCCGGGACGGACAATGAAGCTTTCTTT. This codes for CASNNPGTDNEAFF.

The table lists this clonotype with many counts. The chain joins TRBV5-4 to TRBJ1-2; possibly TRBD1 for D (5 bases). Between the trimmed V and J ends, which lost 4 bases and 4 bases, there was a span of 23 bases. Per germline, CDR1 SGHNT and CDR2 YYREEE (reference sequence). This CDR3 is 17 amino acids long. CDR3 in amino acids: CASSPLSTGRGSYGYTF. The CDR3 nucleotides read TGTGCCAGCAGCCCCCTATCTACGGGGCGCGGTAGCTATGGCTACACCTTC.

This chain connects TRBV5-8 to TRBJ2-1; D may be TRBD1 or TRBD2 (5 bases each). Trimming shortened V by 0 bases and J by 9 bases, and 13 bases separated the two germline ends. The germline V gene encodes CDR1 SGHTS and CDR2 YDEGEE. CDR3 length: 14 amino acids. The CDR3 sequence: CASSLDRRRGEQFF. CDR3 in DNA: TGTGCCAGCAGCTTGGACAGGCGCCGGGGTGAGCAGTTCTTC.

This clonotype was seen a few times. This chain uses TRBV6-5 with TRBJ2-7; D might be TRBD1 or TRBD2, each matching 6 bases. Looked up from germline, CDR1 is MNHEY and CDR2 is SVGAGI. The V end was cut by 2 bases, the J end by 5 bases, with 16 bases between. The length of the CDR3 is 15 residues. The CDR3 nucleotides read TGTGCCAGCAGTTACGCGGGGAAGGGGGAGGACGAGCAGTACTTC. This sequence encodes CASSYAGKGEDEQYF.

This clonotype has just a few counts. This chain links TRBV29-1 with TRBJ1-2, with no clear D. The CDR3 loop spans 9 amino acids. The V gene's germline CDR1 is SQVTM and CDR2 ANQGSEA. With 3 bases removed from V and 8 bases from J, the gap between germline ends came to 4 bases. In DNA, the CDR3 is TGCAGCGTTGACTCCGGCTACACCTTC. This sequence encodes CSVDSGYTF. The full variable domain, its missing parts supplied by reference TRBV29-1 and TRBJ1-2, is SAVISQKPSRDICQRGTSLTIQCQVDSQVTMMFWYRQQPGQSLTLIATANQGSEATYESGFVIDKFPISRPNLTFSTLTVSNMSPEDSSIYLCSVDSGYTFGSGTRLTVV.

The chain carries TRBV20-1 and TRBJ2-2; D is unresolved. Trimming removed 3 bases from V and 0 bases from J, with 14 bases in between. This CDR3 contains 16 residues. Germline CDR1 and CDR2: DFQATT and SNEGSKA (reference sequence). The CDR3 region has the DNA TGCAGTGCTAGTGGTATAAACCCTACGAACACCGGGGAGCTGTTTTTT. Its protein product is CSASGINPTNTGELFF.

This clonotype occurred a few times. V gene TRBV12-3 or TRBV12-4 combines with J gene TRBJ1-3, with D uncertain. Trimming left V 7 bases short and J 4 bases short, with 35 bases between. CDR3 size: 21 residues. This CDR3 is CASTRRRKARQFNAGGNTIYF. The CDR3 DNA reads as TGTGCCAGCACTCGCCGCCGGAAGGCCAGGCAATTTAACGCCGGCGGAAACACCATATATTTT.

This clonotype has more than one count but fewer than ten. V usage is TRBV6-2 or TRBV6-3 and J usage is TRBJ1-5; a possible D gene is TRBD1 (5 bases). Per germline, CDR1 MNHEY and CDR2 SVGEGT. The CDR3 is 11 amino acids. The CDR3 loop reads CGAGGNQPQHF. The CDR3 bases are TGTGGCGCGGGGGGCAATCAGCCCCAGCATTTT.

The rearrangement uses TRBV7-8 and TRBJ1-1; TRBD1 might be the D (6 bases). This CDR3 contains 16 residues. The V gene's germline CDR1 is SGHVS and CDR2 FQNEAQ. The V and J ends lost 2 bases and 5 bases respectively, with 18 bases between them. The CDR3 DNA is TGTGCCAGCAGCTTAAAATTCTCGGCAGGGGAGACTGAAGCTTTCTTT. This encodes CASSLKFSAGETEAFF.

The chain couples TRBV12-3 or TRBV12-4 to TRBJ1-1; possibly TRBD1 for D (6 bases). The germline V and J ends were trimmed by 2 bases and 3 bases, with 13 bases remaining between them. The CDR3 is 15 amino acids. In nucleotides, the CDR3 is TGTGCCAGCAGTTTATACAGGCAGGGGTACACTGAAGCTTTCTTT. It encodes CASSLYRQGYTEAFF.

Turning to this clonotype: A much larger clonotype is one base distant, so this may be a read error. Here the CDR3 DNA reads TGTGCCTGGAGGCGTTCCTCGGGGCCCTTCCACTTT. As protein: CAWRRSSGPFHF. The gene calls are TRBV30 and TRBJ1-6, with a tentative D call TRBD1 (5 bases). Trimming removed 3 bases from V and 17 bases from J, with 17 bases in between. CDR1 GTSNPN and CDR2 SVGIG come from the germline V gene (reference sequence). This CDR3 has 12 residues.

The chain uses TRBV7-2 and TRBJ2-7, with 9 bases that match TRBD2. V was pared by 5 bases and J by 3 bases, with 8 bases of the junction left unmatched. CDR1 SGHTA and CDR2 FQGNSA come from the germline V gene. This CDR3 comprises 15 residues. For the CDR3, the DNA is TGTGCCAGCAGCCGTAGCGGGGGCCGCAACTACGAGCAGTACTTC. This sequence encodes CASSRSGGRNYEQYF.

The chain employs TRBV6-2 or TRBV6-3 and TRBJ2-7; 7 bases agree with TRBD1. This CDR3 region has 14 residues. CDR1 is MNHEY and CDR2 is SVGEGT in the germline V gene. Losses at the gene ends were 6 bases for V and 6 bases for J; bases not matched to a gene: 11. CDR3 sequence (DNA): TGTGCCAGCAGCTTACCTCGGGACAGCCTCGAGCAGTACTTC. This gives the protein CASSLPRDSLEQYF.

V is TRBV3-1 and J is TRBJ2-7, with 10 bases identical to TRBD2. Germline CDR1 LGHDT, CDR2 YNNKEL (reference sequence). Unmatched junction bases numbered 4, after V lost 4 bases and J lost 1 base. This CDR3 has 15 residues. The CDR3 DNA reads TGTGCCAGCAGCCGGACTAGCGGTCTATCCTACGAGCAGTACTTC. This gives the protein CASSRTSGLSYEQYF.

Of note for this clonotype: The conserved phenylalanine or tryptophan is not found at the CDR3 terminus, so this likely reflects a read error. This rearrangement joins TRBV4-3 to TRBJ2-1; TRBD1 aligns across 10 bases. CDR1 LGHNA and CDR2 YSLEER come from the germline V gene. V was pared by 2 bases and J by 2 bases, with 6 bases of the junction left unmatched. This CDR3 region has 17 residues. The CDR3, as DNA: TGCGCCAGCAGCCAACTTTCCGGGACAGGGGCCTACAATGAGCAGTTCCTC. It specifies CASSQLSGTGAYNEQFL.

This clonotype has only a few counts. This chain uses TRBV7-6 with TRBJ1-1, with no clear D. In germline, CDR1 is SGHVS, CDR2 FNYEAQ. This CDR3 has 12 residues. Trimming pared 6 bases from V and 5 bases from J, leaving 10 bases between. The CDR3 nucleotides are TGTGCCAGCAGTCTTGGGCGGACTGAAGCTTTCTTT. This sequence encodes CASSLGRTEAFF.

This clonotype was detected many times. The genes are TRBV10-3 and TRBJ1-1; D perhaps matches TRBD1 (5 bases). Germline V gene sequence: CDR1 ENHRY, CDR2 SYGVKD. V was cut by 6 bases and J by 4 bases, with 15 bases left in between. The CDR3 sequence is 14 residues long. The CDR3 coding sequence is TGTGCCATCAGCATAAACCGGGACGGCACTGAAGCTTTCTTT. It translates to CAISINRDGTEAFF.